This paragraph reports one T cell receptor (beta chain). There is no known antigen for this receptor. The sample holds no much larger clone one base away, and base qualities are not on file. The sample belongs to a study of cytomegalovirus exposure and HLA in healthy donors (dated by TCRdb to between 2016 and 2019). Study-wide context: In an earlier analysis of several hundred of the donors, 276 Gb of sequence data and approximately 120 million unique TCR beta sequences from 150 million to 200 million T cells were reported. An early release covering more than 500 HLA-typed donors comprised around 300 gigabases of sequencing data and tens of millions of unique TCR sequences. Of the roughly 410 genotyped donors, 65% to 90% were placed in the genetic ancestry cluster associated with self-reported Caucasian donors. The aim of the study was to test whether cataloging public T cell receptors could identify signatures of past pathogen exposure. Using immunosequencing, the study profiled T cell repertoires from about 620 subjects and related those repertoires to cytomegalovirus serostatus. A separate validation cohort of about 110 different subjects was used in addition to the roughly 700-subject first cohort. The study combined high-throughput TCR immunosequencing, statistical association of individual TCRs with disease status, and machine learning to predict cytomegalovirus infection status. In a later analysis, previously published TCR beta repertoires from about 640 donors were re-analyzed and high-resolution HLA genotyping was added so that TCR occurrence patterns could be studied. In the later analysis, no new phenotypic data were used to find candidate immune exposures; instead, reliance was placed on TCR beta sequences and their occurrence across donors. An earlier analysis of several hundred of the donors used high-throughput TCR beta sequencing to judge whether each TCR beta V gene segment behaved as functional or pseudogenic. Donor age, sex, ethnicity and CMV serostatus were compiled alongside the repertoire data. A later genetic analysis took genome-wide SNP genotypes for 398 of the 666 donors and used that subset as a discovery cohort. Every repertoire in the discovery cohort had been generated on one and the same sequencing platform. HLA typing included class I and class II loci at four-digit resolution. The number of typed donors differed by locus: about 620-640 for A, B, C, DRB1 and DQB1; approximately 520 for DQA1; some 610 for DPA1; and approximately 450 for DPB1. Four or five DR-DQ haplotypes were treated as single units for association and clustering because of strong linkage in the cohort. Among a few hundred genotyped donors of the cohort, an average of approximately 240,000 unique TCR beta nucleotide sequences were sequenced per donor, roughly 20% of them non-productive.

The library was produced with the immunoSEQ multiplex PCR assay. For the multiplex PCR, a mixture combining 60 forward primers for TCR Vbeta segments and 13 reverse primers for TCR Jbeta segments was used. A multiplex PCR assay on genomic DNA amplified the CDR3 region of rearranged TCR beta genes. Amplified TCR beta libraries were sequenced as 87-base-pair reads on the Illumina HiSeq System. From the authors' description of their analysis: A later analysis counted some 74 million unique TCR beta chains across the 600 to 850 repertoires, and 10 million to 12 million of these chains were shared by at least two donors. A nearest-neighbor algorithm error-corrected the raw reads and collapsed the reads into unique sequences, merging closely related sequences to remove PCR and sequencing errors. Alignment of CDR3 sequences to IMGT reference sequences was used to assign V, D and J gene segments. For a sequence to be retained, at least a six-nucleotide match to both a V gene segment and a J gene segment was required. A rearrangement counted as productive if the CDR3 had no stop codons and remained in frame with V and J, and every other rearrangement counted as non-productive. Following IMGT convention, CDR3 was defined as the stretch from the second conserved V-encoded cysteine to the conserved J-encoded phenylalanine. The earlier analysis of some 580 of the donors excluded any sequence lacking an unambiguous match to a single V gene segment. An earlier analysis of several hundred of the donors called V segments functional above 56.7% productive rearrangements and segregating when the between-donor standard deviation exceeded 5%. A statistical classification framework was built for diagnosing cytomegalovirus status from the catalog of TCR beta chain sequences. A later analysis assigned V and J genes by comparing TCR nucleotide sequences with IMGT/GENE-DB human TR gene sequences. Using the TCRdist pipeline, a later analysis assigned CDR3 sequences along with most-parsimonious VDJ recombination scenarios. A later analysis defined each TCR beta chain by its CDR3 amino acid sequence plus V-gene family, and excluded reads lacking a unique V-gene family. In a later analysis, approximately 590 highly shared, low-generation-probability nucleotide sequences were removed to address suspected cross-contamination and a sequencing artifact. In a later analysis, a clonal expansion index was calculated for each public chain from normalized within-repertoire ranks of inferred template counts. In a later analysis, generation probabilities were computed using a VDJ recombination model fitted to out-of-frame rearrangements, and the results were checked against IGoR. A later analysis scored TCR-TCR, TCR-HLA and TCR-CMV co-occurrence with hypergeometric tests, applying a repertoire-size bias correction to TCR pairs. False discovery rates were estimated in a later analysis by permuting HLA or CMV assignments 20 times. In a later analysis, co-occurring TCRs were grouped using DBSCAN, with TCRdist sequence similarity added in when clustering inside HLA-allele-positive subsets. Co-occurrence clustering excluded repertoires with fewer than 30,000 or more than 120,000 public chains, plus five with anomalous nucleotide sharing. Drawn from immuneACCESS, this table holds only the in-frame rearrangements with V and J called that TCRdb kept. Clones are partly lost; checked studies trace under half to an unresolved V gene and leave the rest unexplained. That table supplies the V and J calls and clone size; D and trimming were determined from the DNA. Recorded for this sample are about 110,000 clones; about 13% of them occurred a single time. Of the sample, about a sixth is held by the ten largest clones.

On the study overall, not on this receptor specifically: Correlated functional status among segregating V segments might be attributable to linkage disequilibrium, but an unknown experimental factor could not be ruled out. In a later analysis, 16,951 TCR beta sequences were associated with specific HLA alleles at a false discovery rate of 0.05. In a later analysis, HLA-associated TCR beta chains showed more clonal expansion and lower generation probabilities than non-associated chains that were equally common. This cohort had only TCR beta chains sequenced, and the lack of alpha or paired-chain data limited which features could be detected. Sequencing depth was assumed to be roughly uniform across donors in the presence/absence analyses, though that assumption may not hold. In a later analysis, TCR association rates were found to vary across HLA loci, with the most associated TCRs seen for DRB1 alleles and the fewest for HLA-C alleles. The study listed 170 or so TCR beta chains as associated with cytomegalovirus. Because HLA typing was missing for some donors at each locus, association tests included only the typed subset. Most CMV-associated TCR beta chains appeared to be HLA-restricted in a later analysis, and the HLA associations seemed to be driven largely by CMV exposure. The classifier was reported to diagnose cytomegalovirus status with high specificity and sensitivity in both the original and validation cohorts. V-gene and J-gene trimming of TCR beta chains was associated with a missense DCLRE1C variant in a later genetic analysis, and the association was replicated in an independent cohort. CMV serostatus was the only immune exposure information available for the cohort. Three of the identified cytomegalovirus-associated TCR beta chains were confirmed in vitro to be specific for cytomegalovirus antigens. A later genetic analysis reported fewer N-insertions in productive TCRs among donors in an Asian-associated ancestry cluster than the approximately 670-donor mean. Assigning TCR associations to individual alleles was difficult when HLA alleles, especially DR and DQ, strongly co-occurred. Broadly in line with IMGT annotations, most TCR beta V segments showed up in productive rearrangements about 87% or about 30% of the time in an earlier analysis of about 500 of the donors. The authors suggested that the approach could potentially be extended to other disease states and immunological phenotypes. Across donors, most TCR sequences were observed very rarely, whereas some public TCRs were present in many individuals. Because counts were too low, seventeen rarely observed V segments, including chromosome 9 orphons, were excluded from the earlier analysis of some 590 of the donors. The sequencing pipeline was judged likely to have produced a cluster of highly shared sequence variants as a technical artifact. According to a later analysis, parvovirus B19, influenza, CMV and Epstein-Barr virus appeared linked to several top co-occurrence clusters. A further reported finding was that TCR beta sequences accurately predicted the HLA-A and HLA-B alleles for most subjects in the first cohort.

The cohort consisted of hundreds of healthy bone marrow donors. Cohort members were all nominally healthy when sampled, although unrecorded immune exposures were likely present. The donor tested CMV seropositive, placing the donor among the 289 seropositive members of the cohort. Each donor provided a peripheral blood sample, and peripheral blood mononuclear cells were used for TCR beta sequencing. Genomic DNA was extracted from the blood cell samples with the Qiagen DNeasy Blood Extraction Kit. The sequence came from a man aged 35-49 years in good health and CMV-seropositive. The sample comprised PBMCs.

DNA sequence: TGTGCCAGCAGGGCCCGGGTTCCGAGGAACTATGGCTACACCTTC. Its coded protein is CASRARVPRNYGYTF. Recombination linked TRBV2 to TRBJ1-2; the D gene remains uncertain. CDR1 and CDR2, looked up from the germline V gene, are SNHLY and FYNNEI. Relative to germline, V is 6 bases shorter and J is 2 bases shorter, with 16 bases between their ends. The CDR3, cysteine through phenylalanine, is 15 amino acids long. Left in the record is the CDR3 DNA by itself, 45 bases read in frame from the first base.